This T cell receptor beta chain is from a study of healthy donors' naive CD4 and CD8 T cells. Germline V lookup: CDR1 GTSNPN, CDR2 SVGIG (reference sequence). There are 11 residues in the CDR3. The ends were cut back, 6 bases at V and 3 bases at J, with 9 bases in the middle. A linear amplification protocol produced the TCR libraries from 500 ng of total RNA. TCRdb analysed the reads with MiXCR anew, one entry per CDR3 protein. The data show roughly 200,000 distinct CDR3 sequences, with around 70% seen just once and roughly 2.3% held by the top ten. The sample was naive CD4+ and CD8+ T cells sorted from blood, pooled from several donors. This chain connects TRBV30 to TRBJ2-7; D might be TRBD2 (5 bases). This TCR came from a pool of human donors in good health; the sample pools cells from several healthy donors. The CDR3: CACGRDYEQYF. In nucleotides, the CDR3 is TGTGCCTGCGGACGGGACTACGAGCAGTACTTC.